This entry lists 21 T cell receptor beta chains sequenced from one sample in a study of OX40 agonist ivuxolimab in advanced cancers. TCRdb's copy holds only in-frame clones and misses some; the assay was immunoSEQ multiplex PCR. The sample records under 80,000 clones, 90% being singletons. The sequenced sample was CD4+ or CD8+ T cells sorted from blood, obtained in a trial of the OX40 agonist ivuxolimab. Every receptor here comes from an adult with an advanced solid tumor such as melanoma, head and neck, liver or kidney cancer.

The gene calls are TRBV5-1 and TRBJ1-4; no firm D call. CDR1 and CDR2 (germline): SGHRS, YFSETQ. V lost 3 bases to trimming and J lost 4 bases, with 7 bases between them. The CDR3 has 13 residues. The CDR3 DNA reads TGCGCCAGCAGCTCGCTAGGTAATGAAAAACTGTTTTTT. It yields the protein CASSSLGNEKLFF.

This chain connects TRBV5-1 to TRBJ2-7; the match to TRBD1 covers 9 bases. The CDR3 extends over 14 amino acids. The V segment lost 2 bases and the J segment 4 bases; nucleotides outside the gene matches: 4. Per the germline V gene, CDR1 is SGHRS and CDR2 is YFSETQ. The CDR3 DNA sequence: TGCGCCAGCAGCTTACAGGGGGCTGGGTACGAGCAGTACTTC. Amino acids: CASSLQGAGYEQYF.

The J gene is TRBJ2-5, the V gene TRBV7-9; D ambiguous. The CDR3 sequence is 14 residues long. Germline assignment: CDR1 SEHNR and CDR2 FQNEAQ (reference sequence). V dropped 6 bases and J dropped 2 bases, with 13 bases sitting between them. CDR3 sequence (DNA): TGTGCCAGCAGGCGCTCGGCGGAACAAGAGACCCAGTACTTC. This encodes CASRRSAEQETQYF. The whole variable domain, remainder taken from reference TRBV7-9 and TRBJ2-5, is DTGVSQNPRHKITKRGQNVTFRCDPISEHNRLYWYRQTLGQGPEFLTYFQNEAQLEKSRLLSDRFSAERPKGSFSTLEIQRTEQGDSAMYLCASRRSAEQETQYFGPGTRLLVL.

The rearrangement links TRBV5-4 to TRBJ2-5; D is uncertain. The germline V and J ends were trimmed by 2 bases and 5 bases, with 19 bases remaining between them. CDR3 length: 16 amino acids. Germline V gene data show CDR1 as SGHNT and CDR2 as YYREEE (reference sequence). The CDR3 coding sequence is TGTGCCAGCAGCTTCGTCGGGTTCAGCCCAGAGGAGACCCAGTACTTC. Protein sequence: CASSFVGFSPEETQYF.

This chain joins TRBV13 and TRBJ2-5, with D perhaps TRBD2 (6 bases). There are 16 residues in the CDR3. CDR1 and CDR2 from the germline V gene are PRHDT and FYEKMQ (reference sequence). V lost 5 bases to trimming and J lost 7 bases, with 23 bases between them. The CDR3 protein is CASSHSLEAAGRTQYF. As DNA, the CDR3 is TGTGCCAGCAGCCACTCTCTAGAAGCCGCCGGGAGGACCCAGTACTTC.

The gene calls are TRBV6-5 and TRBJ2-2, with D uncertain. V was cut by 7 bases and J by 1 base, with 7 bases left in between. The V gene's germline CDR1 is MNHEY and CDR2 SVGAGI. The CDR3 is 13 amino acids. CDR3 nucleotides: TGTGCCAGCATTGGGTGGAACACCGGGGAGCTGTTTTTT. As protein: CASIGWNTGELFF.

This sequence joins TRBV7-6 and TRBJ1-3; D ambiguous. V lost 2 bases to trimming and J lost 3 bases, with 2 bases between them. CDR1 and CDR2 (germline): SGHVS, FNYEAQ. The CDR3 is made up of 12 amino acids. CDR3 region: CASSLNGNTIYF. Written as DNA, the CDR3 is TGTGCCAGCAGCTTAAATGGAAACACCATATATTTT.

This clone has just a few counts. The chain links TRBV7-6 to TRBJ1-2; no clear D gene. In germline, CDR1 is SGHVS, CDR2 FNYEAQ. This CDR3 has 17 amino acids. V shed 1 base and J shed 2 bases, with 17 bases lying between them. CDR3 in DNA: TGTGCCAGCAGCTTAGTAACCGTGGTCGGTTTCAACTATGGCTACACCTTC. It encodes CASSLVTVVGFNYGYTF.

The CDR3 bases are TGTGCCAGCAGACAAGACAGGGTGAACACTGAAGCTTTCTTT. It codes for CASRQDRVNTEAFF. The chain carries TRBV7-2 and TRBJ1-1; 7 bases agree with TRBD1. Germline loops: CDR1 SGHTA, CDR2 FQGNSA. CDR3 length equals 14 residues. J was trimmed by 0 bases and V by 6 bases; bases with no gene match: 4.

As to this clone: Distinct nucleotide sequences in the sample also encode this CDR3. The chain's CDR3 is CASILAGGSGYTF. In nucleotides, the CDR3 is TGTGCCAGCATCCTTGCGGGGGGTAGTGGCTACACCTTC. The V and J genes are TRBV28 and TRBJ1-2; D is perhaps TRBD1 (5 bases). CDR1 is MDHEN, CDR2 SYDVKM, per germline. V was trimmed by 7 bases and J by 7 bases, leaving 16 bases between them. This CDR3 spans 13 amino acids.

This clone was counted once. This sequence joins TRBV7-2 and TRBJ1-2; 7 bases align to TRBD1. Per the germline V gene, CDR1 is SGHTA and CDR2 is FQGNSA. There are 14 residues in the CDR3. J lost 2 bases, V lost 5 bases, and 5 bases had no gene match. The CDR3 DNA sequence: TGTGCCAGCAGCCCTCAGGGACAGAACTATGGCTACACCTTC. Its protein is CASSPQGQNYGYTF.

This rearrangement joins TRBV19 to TRBJ2-4; 7 bases are shared with TRBD1. From germline, CDR1 is LNHDA and CDR2 SQIVND (reference sequence). V gave up 6 bases and J gave up 5 bases; unmatched junction bases: 7. The CDR3 is 14 residues long. This CDR3 is CASRNFGTENIQYF. The CDR3 DNA follows: TGTGCCAGTAGGAACTTCGGGACAGAAAACATTCAGTACTTC. Supplemented by reference TRBV19 and TRBJ2-4, the full variable domain reads DGGITQSPKYLFRKEGQNVTLSCEQNLNHDAMYWYRQDPGQGLRLIYYSQIVNDFQKGDIAEGYSVSREKKESFPLTVTSAQKNPTAFYLCASRNFGTENIQYFGAGTRLSVL.

This chain uses TRBV5-1 with TRBJ1-1, with D uncertain. The CDR3 length is 14 residues. V gave up 2 bases and J gave up 0 bases, with 8 bases separating them. Germline V lookup: CDR1 SGHRS, CDR2 YFSETQ. This chain's CDR3 is CASSLGSLNTEAFF. The CDR3 region has the DNA TGCGCCAGCAGCTTAGGGTCTTTGAACACTGAAGCTTTCTTT.

The chain couples TRBV28 to TRBJ1-3; TRBD1 aligns across 8 bases. Germline CDR1 MDHEN, CDR2 SYDVKM. With V trimmed by 5 bases and J by 0 bases, 6 bases remained unmatched. This CDR3 is 16 amino acids long. The CDR3 DNA reads as TGTGCCAGCAGTCCCAGGGGGCACCCCTCTGGAAACACCATATATTTT. Translating it yields CASSPRGHPSGNTIYF.

The chain combines TRBV19 with TRBJ2-2; D is unresolved. The V and J ends lost 8 bases and 3 bases respectively, with 10 bases between them. Germline V gene lookup returns CDR1 LNHDA and CDR2 SQIVND (reference sequence). The CDR3 has 13 residues. CDR3: CASGRLDTGELFF. The CDR3, as DNA: TGTGCCAGTGGAAGATTGGACACCGGGGAGCTGTTTTTT. Combining the CDR3 with reference TRBV19 and TRBJ2-2 gives the whole variable domain DGGITQSPKYLFRKEGQNVTLSCEQNLNHDAMYWYRQDPGQGLRLIYYSQIVNDFQKGDIAEGYSVSREKKESFPLTVTSAQKNPTAFYLCASGRLDTGELFFGEGSRLTVL.

The V and J genes are TRBV21-1 and TRBJ1-2; no DNA check was done on the table's D call, TRBD1. TRBV21-1 is a listed pseudogene. This CDR3 comprises 16 residues. As DNA, the CDR3 is TGTGCCAGCAGCACTAGGACACAGGGGAGAGGGGGTGGCTACACCTTC. It yields the protein CASSTRTQGRGGGYTF.

J is TRBJ2-3 and V is TRBV6-6, with TRBD1 matching 10 bases. V lost 6 bases, J lost 6 bases, and 9 bases stayed unmatched. The CDR3 is 15 amino acids. The germline gives CDR1 MNHNY, CDR2 SVGAGI (reference sequence). The chain's CDR3 is CASRDRDRGSDTQYF. In DNA, the CDR3 is TGTGCCAGCAGGGACCGGGACAGGGGAAGCGATACGCAGTATTTT.

The chain employs TRBV19 and TRBJ2-5; D unclear. The CDR3 is 13 amino acids. The V end lost 5 bases, the J end lost 6 bases, and 13 bases lay between the germline ends. Germline V lookup: CDR1 LNHDA, CDR2 SQIVND (reference sequence). In DNA form, the CDR3 reads TGTGCCAGTAGTTATTCCGAGACTCAGACCCAGTACTTC. Translation gives CASSYSETQTQYF.

The genes are TRBV7-9 and TRBJ2-1; the D call may be TRBD1 or TRBD2 (5 bases each). The CDR3 length is 19 residues. V lost 5 bases to trimming and J lost 1 base, with 24 bases between them. Germline V lookup: CDR1 SEHNR, CDR2 FQNEAQ (reference sequence). The CDR3 region is CASSARDPFPRASYNEQFF. The CDR3 DNA reads as TGTGCCAGCAGCGCCCGGGACCCGTTCCCTCGCGCTTCCTACAATGAGCAGTTCTTC.

The chain links TRBV5-1 to TRBJ2-1; 12 positions match TRBD2. Trimming removed 5 bases from V and 4 bases from J; junction bases left unmatched: 4. Germline CDR1 reads SGHRS; CDR2 reads YFSETQ. CDR3 length: 15 residues. Here the CDR3 reads CASRRTSGEYNEQFF. The CDR3 nucleotides are TGCGCCAGCAGAAGGACTAGCGGGGAATACAATGAGCAGTTCTTC.

J is TRBJ2-7 and V is TRBV6-5, with TRBD2 matching over 12 bases. CDR3 length: 16 residues. From germline, CDR1 is MNHEY and CDR2 SVGAGI. V dropped 4 bases and J dropped 2; count of bases not matched to a gene: 6. The DNA for the CDR3 is TGTGCCAGCAGTTCCGGGACTAGCGGGCGAGCCTACGAGCAGTACTTC. As protein: CASSSGTSGRAYEQYF.